These T cell receptor beta chains were read from a single sample in a study of blood T cell repertoires in COVID-19. Generated by immunoSEQ multiplex PCR, the TCRdb table keeps only in-frame clones and is missing some. The profile shows about 190,000 clones, about 83% of them singletons. The sequencing input was PBMCs or T cells enriched from blood (not recorded which). Receptors originate from a woman aged 25 to 39 who had recovered from COVID-19. The CDR3 runs from the conserved cysteine through the conserved F or W. The order of the fields is V gene, clone size, D gene, J gene, CDR3 protein, CDR3 DNA. A D gene is named only where the DNA matches it firmly. The size field is filled for only some rows; it gives once, few, many or a size class.

V gene: TRBV29-1; clone size: NA; D gene: TRBD1; J gene: TRBJ2-5; CDR3 protein: CSALGQVQETQYF; CDR3 DNA: TGCAGCGCTTTGGGACAGGTCCAAGAGACCCAGTACTTC
V gene: TRBV5-6; clone size: NA; D gene: NA; J gene: TRBJ1-6; CDR3 protein: CASSLGPGYNSPLHF; CDR3 DNA: TGTGCCAGCAGCTTGGGTCCAGGTTATAATTCACCCCTCCACTTT
V gene: TRBV9; clone size: NA; D gene: TRBD2; J gene: TRBJ2-3; CDR3 protein: CASSPTTTGGGTDTQYF; CDR3 DNA: TGTGCCAGCAGCCCCACCACAACGGGAGGGGGTACAGATACGCAGTATTTT
V gene: TRBV28; clone size: NA; D gene: NA; J gene: TRBJ2-4; CDR3 protein: CASTYGGVAGIQYF; CDR3 DNA: TGTGCCAGCACTTATGGCGGGGTCGCGGGCATTCAGTACTTC
V gene: TRBV5-1; clone size: NA; D gene: TRBD2; J gene: TRBJ2-2; CDR3 protein: CASARGGTNTGELFF; CDR3 DNA: TGCGCCAGCGCCCGGGGGGGAACGAACACCGGGGAGCTGTTTTTT
V gene: TRBV7-2; clone size: NA; D gene: NA; J gene: TRBJ2-1; CDR3 protein: CASSLGTGNSYNEQFF; CDR3 DNA: TGTGCCAGCAGCTTAGGTACAGGCAACTCCTACAATGAGCAGTTCTTC
V gene: TRBV14; clone size: NA; D gene: TRBD1; J gene: TRBJ1-2; CDR3 protein: CASSPDRTGIYGYTF; CDR3 DNA: TGTGCCAGCAGCCCGGACAGGACGGGGATCTATGGCTACACCTTC
V gene: TRBV29-1; clone size: NA; D gene: NA; J gene: TRBJ1-1; CDR3 protein: CSVEDMLRGGTFF; CDR3 DNA: TGCAGCGTTGAAGATATGCTCAGGGGTGGAACTTTCTTT
V gene: TRBV27; clone size: NA; D gene: NA; J gene: TRBJ1-1; CDR3 protein: CASVLPTRQEPNTEAFF; CDR3 DNA: TGTGCCAGCGTACTCCCCACCCGACAGGAACCGAACACTGAAGCTTTCTTT
V gene: TRBV18; clone size: NA; D gene: NA; J gene: TRBJ1-4; CDR3 protein: CASSPQSTGNNEKLFF; CDR3 DNA: TGTGCCAGCTCACCCCAAAGTACCGGGAATAATGAAAAACTGTTTTTT
V gene: TRBV27; clone size: NA; D gene: TRBD2; J gene: TRBJ2-1; CDR3 protein: CASSLLASGNNEQFF; CDR3 DNA: TGTGCCAGCAGTTTATTGGCTAGCGGGAACAATGAGCAGTTCTTC
V gene: TRBV28; clone size: NA; D gene: NA; J gene: TRBJ1-5; CDR3 protein: CASRPDHRGNQPQHF; CDR3 DNA: TGTGCCAGCAGACCCGACCACAGGGGCAATCAGCCCCAGCATTTT
V gene: TRBV7-8; clone size: NA; D gene: NA; J gene: TRBJ2-7; CDR3 protein: CASSLEGRQSYEQYF; CDR3 DNA: TGTGCCAGCAGCTTAGAGGGGCGCCAATCCTACGAGCAGTACTTC
V gene: TRBV2; clone size: NA; D gene: TRBD1; J gene: TRBJ2-3; CDR3 protein: CANHGTGRGTDTQYF; CDR3 DNA: TGTGCCAACCATGGGACAGGGAGGGGCACAGATACGCAGTATTTT
V gene: TRBV3-1/TRBV3-2; clone size: NA; D gene: TRBD1; J gene: TRBJ2-2; CDR3 protein: CASSRDRGLTGELFF; CDR3 DNA: TGTGCCAGCAGCCGAGACAGGGGGCTAACCGGGGAGCTGTTTTTT
V gene: TRBV10-3; clone size: NA; D gene: TRBD1; J gene: TRBJ1-1; CDR3 protein: CAISAVQGMNTEAFF; CDR3 DNA: TGTGCCATCAGTGCGGTACAGGGGATGAACACTGAAGCTTTCTTT
V gene: TRBV19; clone size: NA; D gene: TRBD2; J gene: TRBJ2-7; CDR3 protein: CASSSGSGAYEQYF; CDR3 DNA: TGTGCCAGTAGTAGCGGGAGTGGCGCCTACGAGCAGTACTTC
V gene: TRBV18; clone size: NA; D gene: NA; J gene: TRBJ1-2; CDR3 protein: CASSPLRGLKANYGYTF; CDR3 DNA: TGTGCCAGCTCACCACTAAGGGGCTTGAAAGCTAACTATGGCTACACCTTC
V gene: TRBV9; clone size: NA; D gene: TRBD1; J gene: TRBJ2-1; CDR3 protein: CASSVDQGAVEQFF; CDR3 DNA: TGTGCCAGCAGCGTAGATCAGGGGGCGGTTGAGCAGTTCTTC
V gene: TRBV14; clone size: NA; D gene: NA; J gene: TRBJ2-4; CDR3 protein: CASTTTGIQYF; CDR3 DNA: TGTGCCAGTACAACTACCGGCATTCAGTACTTC
V gene: TRBV5-1; clone size: few; D gene: TRBD1; J gene: TRBJ1-6; CDR3 protein: CASSLGTGRNSPLHF; CDR3 DNA: TGCGCCAGCAGCTTGGGGACAGGGAGGAATTCACCCCTCCACTTT
V gene: TRBV24-1; clone size: NA; D gene: NA; J gene: TRBJ1-5; CDR3 protein: CATSNYRDSTPPNQPQHF; CDR3 DNA: TGTGCCACCAGTAATTATAGGGACTCGACGCCTCCGAATCAGCCCCAGCATTTT
V gene: TRBV2; clone size: NA; D gene: NA; J gene: TRBJ1-1; CDR3 protein: CASRGTQNTEAFF; CDR3 DNA: TGTGCCAGCAGGGGGACTCAGAACACTGAAGCTTTCTTT
V gene: TRBV27; clone size: NA; D gene: TRBD2; J gene: TRBJ2-7; CDR3 protein: CASTHRGNGGYEQYF; CDR3 DNA: TGTGCCAGCACTCACCGCGGAAACGGGGGGTACGAGCAGTACTTC
V gene: TRBV19; clone size: NA; D gene: NA; J gene: TRBJ1-3; CDR3 protein: CASSILASGNTIYF; CDR3 DNA: TGTGCCAGTAGTATCCTGGCCTCTGGAAACACCATATATTTT
V gene: TRBV30; clone size: NA; D gene: TRBD2; J gene: TRBJ2-1; CDR3 protein: CAWNRGLAGDSYNEQFF; CDR3 DNA: TGTGCCTGGAATCGCGGACTAGCGGGAGACTCCTACAATGAGCAGTTCTTC
V gene: TRBV7-2; clone size: NA; D gene: TRBD1; J gene: TRBJ1-1; CDR3 protein: CASSQQGGYEAFF; CDR3 DNA: TGTGCCAGCAGTCAACAGGGGGGCTATGAAGCTTTCTTT
V gene: TRBV7-3; clone size: NA; D gene: NA; J gene: TRBJ1-1; CDR3 protein: CASSLNSRGEAFF; CDR3 DNA: TGTGCCAGCAGCTTAAATAGTCGGGGGGAAGCTTTCTTT
V gene: TRBV5-1; clone size: once; D gene: TRBD2; J gene: TRBJ2-3; CDR3 protein: CASSPDPPPGGPSTQYF; CDR3 DNA: TGCGCCAGCAGCCCAGATCCGCCCCCGGGAGGGCCAAGTACGCAGTATTTT
V gene: TRBV28; clone size: NA; D gene: NA; J gene: TRBJ1-1; CDR3 protein: CASSAVPGNTEAFF; CDR3 DNA: TGTGCCAGCAGTGCGGTCCCGGGGAACACTGAAGCTTTCTTT
V gene: TRBV4-1; clone size: NA; D gene: TRBD2; J gene: TRBJ2-5; CDR3 protein: CASSPTGLAGGPKTQYF; CDR3 DNA: TGCGCCAGCAGCCCCACGGGACTAGCGGGAGGGCCAAAGACCCAGTACTTC